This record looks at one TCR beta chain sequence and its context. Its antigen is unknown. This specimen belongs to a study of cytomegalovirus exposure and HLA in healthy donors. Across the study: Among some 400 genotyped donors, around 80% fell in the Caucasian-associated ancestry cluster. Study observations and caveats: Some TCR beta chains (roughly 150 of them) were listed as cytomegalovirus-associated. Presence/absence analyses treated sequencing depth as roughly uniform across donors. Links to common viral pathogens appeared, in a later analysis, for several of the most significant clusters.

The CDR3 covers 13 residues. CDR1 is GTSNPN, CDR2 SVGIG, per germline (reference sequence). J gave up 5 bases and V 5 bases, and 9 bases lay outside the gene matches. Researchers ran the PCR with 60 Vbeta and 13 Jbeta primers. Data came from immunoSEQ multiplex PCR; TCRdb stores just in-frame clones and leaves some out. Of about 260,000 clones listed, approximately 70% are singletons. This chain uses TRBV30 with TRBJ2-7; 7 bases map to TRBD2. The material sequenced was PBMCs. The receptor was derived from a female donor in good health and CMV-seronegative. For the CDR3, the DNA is TGTGCCTGGGCCACGCGCGGGAGCCACGAGCAGTACTTC. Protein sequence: CAWATRGSHEQYF.